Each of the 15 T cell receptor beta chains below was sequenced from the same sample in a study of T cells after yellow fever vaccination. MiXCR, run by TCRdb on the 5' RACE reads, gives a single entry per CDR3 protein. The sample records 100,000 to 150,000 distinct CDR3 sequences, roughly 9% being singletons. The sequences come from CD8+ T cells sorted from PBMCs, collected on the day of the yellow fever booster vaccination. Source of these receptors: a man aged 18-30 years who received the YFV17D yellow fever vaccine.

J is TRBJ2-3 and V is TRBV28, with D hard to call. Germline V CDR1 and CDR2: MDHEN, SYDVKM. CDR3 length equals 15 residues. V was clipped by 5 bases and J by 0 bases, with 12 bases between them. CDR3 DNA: TGTGCCAGCAGTCCCTCAGGACCTAGCACAGATACGCAGTATTTT. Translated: CASSPSGPSTDTQYF. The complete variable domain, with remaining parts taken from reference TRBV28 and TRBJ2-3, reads DVKVTQSSRYLVKRTGEKVFLECVQDMDHENMFWYRQDPGLGLRLIYFSYDVKMKEKGDIPEGYSVSREKKERFSLILESASTNQTSMYLCASSPSGPSTDTQYFGPGTRLTVL.

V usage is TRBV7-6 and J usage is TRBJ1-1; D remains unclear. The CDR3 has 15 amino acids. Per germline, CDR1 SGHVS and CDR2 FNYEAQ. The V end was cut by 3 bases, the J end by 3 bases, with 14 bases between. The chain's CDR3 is CASSFGSLADTEAFF. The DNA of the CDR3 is TGTGCCAGCAGCTTTGGAAGTCTAGCTGACACTGAAGCTTTCTTT. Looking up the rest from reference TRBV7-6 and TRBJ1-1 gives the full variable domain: GAGVSQSPRYKVTKRGQDVALRCDPISGHVSLYWYRQALGQGPEFLTYFNYEAQQDKSGLPNDRFSAERPEGSISTLTIQRTEQRDSAMYRCASSFGSLADTEAFFGQGTRLTVV.

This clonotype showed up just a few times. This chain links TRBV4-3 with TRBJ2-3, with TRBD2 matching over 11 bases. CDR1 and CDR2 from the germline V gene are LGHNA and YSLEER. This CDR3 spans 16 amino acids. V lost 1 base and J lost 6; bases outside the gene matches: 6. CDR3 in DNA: TGCGCCAGCAGCCAAGTTAGCGGGGGGGCTTTGGATACGCAGTATTTT. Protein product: CASSQVSGGALDTQYF.

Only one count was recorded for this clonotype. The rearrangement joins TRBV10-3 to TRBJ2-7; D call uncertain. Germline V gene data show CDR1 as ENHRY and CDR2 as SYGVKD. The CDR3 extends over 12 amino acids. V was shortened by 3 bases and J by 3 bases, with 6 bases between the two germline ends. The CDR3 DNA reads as TGTGCCATCAGTGACAGAAACTACGAGCAGTACTTC. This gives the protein CAISDRNYEQYF.

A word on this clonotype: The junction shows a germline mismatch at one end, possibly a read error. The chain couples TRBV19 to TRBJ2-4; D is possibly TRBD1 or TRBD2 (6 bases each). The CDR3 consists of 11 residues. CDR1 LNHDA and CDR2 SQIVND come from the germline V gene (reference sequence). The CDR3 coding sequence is TGTGCCACCCGAAGGGAGAGGGGGGATCGGTTC. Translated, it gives CATRRERGDRF.

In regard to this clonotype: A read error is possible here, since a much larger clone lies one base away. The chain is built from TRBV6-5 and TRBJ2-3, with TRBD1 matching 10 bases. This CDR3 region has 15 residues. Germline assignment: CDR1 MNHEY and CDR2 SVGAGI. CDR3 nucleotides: TGTGCCAGCAGTGGACAGGGGGGCCCCACAGTTACGCAGTATTTT. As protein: CASSGQGGPTVTQYF.

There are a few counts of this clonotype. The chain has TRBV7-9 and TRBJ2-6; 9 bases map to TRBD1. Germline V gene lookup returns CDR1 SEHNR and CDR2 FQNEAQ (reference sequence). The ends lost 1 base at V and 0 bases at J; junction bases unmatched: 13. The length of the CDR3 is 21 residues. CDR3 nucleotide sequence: TGTGCCAGCAGCTTAGGGGGACAGGGAATTATCCCCAGCTCTGGGGCCAACGTCCTGACTTTC. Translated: CASSLGGQGIIPSSGANVLTF.

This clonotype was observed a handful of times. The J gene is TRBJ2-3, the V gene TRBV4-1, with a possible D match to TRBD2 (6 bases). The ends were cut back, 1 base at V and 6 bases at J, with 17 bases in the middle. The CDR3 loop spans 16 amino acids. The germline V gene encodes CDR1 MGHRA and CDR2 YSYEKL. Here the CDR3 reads CASSQVWHNGGDTQYF. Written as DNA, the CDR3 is TGCGCCAGCAGCCAAGTATGGCATAATGGGGGGGATACGCAGTATTTT.

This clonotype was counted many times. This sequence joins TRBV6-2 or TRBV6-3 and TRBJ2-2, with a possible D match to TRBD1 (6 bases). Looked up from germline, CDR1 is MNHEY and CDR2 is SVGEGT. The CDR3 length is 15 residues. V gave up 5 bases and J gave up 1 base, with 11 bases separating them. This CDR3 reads CASSTGQLNTGELFF. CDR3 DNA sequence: TGTGCCAGCAGTACAGGACAGTTGAACACCGGGGAGCTGTTTTTT.

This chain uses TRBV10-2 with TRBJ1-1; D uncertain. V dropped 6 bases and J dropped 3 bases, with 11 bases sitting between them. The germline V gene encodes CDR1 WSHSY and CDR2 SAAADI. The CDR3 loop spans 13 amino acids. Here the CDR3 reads CASRTTLHTEAFF. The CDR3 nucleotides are TGCGCCAGCAGGACGACACTTCACACTGAAGCTTTCTTT.

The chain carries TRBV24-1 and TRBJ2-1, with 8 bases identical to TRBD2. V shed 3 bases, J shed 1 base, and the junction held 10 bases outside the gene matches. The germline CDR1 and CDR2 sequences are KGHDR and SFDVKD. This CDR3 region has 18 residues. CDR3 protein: CATSDRGGIGRSYNEQFF. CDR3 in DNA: TGTGCCACCAGTGATCGGGGGGGAATCGGACGTTCCTACAATGAGCAGTTCTTC.

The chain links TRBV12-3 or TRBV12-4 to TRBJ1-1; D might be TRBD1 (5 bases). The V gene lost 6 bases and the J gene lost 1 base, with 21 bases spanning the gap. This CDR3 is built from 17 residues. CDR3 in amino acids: CASSGAQTQGWNTEAFF. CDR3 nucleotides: TGTGCCAGCAGCGGAGCCCAGACCCAGGGTTGGAACACTGAAGCTTTCTTT.

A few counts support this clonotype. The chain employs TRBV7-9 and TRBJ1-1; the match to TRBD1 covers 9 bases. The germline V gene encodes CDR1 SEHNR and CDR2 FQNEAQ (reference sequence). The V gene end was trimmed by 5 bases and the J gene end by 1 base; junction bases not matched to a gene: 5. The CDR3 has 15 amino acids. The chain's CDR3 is CASSPRDRANTEAFF. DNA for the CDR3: TGTGCCAGCAGCCCCAGGGACAGGGCGAACACTGAAGCTTTCTTT.

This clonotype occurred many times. This CDR3 is CASSQGLTSGGAPSYNEQFF. The CDR3 DNA follows: TGTGCCAGCAGCCAAGGCCTGACTAGCGGGGGGGCCCCATCCTACAATGAGCAGTTCTTC. The chain links TRBV3-1 to TRBJ2-1; 14 positions agree with TRBD2. This CDR3 has 20 amino acids. Germline V gene data show CDR1 as LGHDT and CDR2 as YNNKEL (reference sequence). With V trimmed by 1 base and J by 1 base, 9 bases remained unmatched.

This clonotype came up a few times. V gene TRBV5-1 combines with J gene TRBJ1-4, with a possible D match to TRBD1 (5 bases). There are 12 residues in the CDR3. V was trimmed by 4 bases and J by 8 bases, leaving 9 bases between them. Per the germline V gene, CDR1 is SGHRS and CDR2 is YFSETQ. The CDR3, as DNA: TGCGCCAGCAGCGAGGAGGGGGAAAAACTGTTTTTT. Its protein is CASSEEGEKLFF.